Shown below are 28 T cell receptor beta chains from a single sample sequenced in a study of blood T cell repertoires in COVID-19 (dated by TCRdb to 2018 to 2020). Library preparation employed the immunoSEQ multiplex PCR assay. TCRdb stores this immuneACCESS table with in-frame sequences only. Part of the clones is absent; in the studies checked, under half of the shortfall reflects unresolved V genes, and no reason is known for the rest. The sample has roughly 230,000 clones on record, roughly 81% of them singletons. Around 0.97% of the sample goes to the ten largest clones. The material sequenced was peripheral blood. The receptors were sampled from a middle-aged man with acute or convalescent COVID-19.

Here the CDR3 DNA reads TGCGCCAGCAGCTTGGGAGGCAGCAAGGCTAGCACAGATACGCAGTATTTT. Translation: CASSLGGSKASTDTQYF. The V call is TRBV5-1, the J call TRBJ2-3, with D unresolved. V was clipped by 0 bases and J by 0 bases, with 14 bases between them. The CDR3 extends over 17 amino acids. Germline V gene lookup returns CDR1 SGHRS and CDR2 YFSETQ.

This chain uses TRBV9 with TRBJ1-1; D unclear. CDR3 size: 13 residues. Per the germline V gene, CDR1 is SGDLS and CDR2 is YYNGEE. Trimming pared 5 bases from V and 6 bases from J, leaving 14 bases between. DNA for the CDR3: TGTGCCAGCAGTGAGGCAGACTCCTCTGAAGCTTTCTTT. Amino acid sequence: CASSEADSSEAFF.

V gene TRBV6-6 combines with J gene TRBJ1-5, with 7 bases identical to TRBD1. CDR3 length: 15 amino acids. Germline V lookup: CDR1 MNHNY, CDR2 SVGAGI (reference sequence). V was clipped by 6 bases and J by 4 bases; unmatched bases: 9. The CDR3 here is CASSPLLTGNQPQHF. The CDR3 DNA follows: TGTGCCAGCAGCCCTCTTTTGACAGGGAATCAGCCCCAGCATTTT.

The genes are TRBV11-2 and TRBJ1-1; possibly TRBD1 for D (6 bases). The germline V gene encodes CDR1 SGHAT and CDR2 FQNNGV. V lost 4 bases to trimming and J lost 4 bases, with 10 bases between them. This CDR3 has 13 residues. The CDR3, as DNA: TGTGCCAGCAGCTCAGGGGAGGGCACTGAAGCTTTCTTT. Protein product: CASSSGEGTEAFF.

The chain employs TRBV5-5 and TRBJ1-5; 11 positions match TRBD1. Looked up from germline, CDR1 is SGHKS and CDR2 is YYEKEE (reference sequence). After removal of 4 bases from V and 4 bases from J, the junction contained 7 bases not matched to a gene. The CDR3 contains 16 residues. CDR3 bases: TGTGCCAGCAGCGCATCGGACAGGGGGCGGAATCAGCCCCAGCATTTT. This codes for CASSASDRGRNQPQHF.

The V gene is TRBV7-9, the J gene TRBJ2-3, with 8 nucleotides matching TRBD2. This CDR3 is 18 amino acids long. Per the germline V gene, CDR1 is SEHNR and CDR2 is FQNEAQ (reference sequence). Trimming at V came to 6 bases and at J to 4 bases, leaving 18 bases not matched to a gene. The CDR3 nucleotides read TGTGCCAGCAGTCAGCGGGACTCTATTCGGGGGGGCGCAGATACGCAGTATTTT. Encoded protein: CASSQRDSIRGGADTQYF.

The rearrangement links TRBV7-9 to TRBJ1-5; 12 positions match TRBD1. Germline V gives CDR1 SEHNR, CDR2 FQNEAQ (reference sequence). This CDR3 comprises 18 residues. Germline trimming cut 4 bases from V and 3 bases from J; bases unmatched to any gene: 10. The CDR3 region is CASSSPGQGAANNQPQHF. CDR3 sequence (DNA): TGTGCCAGCAGCTCGCCGGGACAGGGGGCCGCTAACAATCAGCCCCAGCATTTT.

J is TRBJ2-7 and V is TRBV30; 10 bases line up with TRBD1. The J segment lost 3 bases and the V segment lost 0 bases, leaving 2 bases of the junction unmatched. This CDR3 region has 14 residues. CDR1 GTSNPN and CDR2 SVGIG come from the germline V gene (reference sequence). Written as DNA, the CDR3 is TGTGCCTGGAGTGTCGGACAGGGGGACTACGAGCAGTACTTC. Translating it yields CAWSVGQGDYEQYF.

CDR3 sequence: CASSLRGNENYGYTF. The CDR3 bases are TGTGCCAGCAGCTTGCGGGGGAACGAAAACTATGGCTACACCTTC. The chain carries TRBV5-6 and TRBJ1-2, with D possibly matching TRBD1 (5 bases). Deletions cut 1 base from V and 2 bases from J, with 12 bases between. The CDR3 has 15 amino acids. The germline V gene has CDR1 SGHDT and CDR2 YYEEEE.

This clone was seen only once. The chain couples TRBV4-1 to TRBJ2-7, with D uncertain. Germline lookup yields CDR1 MGHRA and CDR2 YSYEKL. The germline V and J ends were trimmed by 1 base and 2 bases, with 6 bases remaining between them. The CDR3 is 13 residues long. CDR3: CASSQVEAYEQYF. The CDR3 nucleotides read TGCGCCAGCAGCCAAGTAGAGGCCTACGAGCAGTACTTC.

The table lists this clone with a count of one. V usage is TRBV19 and J usage is TRBJ1-2, with D unclear. Trimming stripped 4 bases from V and 2 bases from J, with 5 bases between. This CDR3 has 12 residues. CDR1 LNHDA and CDR2 SQIVND come from the germline V gene (reference sequence). CDR3 DNA sequence: TGTGCCAGTAGTAACACAAACTATGGCTACACCTTC. This codes for CASSNTNYGYTF. Together with reference TRBV19 and TRBJ1-2, the CDR3 gives the full variable domain: DGGITQSPKYLFRKEGQNVTLSCEQNLNHDAMYWYRQDPGQGLRLIYYSQIVNDFQKGDIAEGYSVSREKKESFPLTVTSAQKNPTAFYLCASSNTNYGYTFGSGTRLTVV.

The rearrangement uses TRBV11-2 and TRBJ1-2; D is perhaps TRBD1 (5 bases). The ends were cut back, 2 bases at V and 8 bases at J, with 12 bases in the middle. The CDR3 is 13 residues long. Per germline, CDR1 SGHAT and CDR2 FQNNGV. The CDR3 spells CASSLQGSGGYTF. In nucleotides, the CDR3 is TGTGCCAGCAGCTTACAGGGCTCGGGCGGCTACACCTTC. Complete variable domain (other parts from reference TRBV11-2 and TRBJ1-2): EAGVAQSPRYKIIEKRQSVAFWCNPISGHATLYWYQQILGQGPKLLIQFQNNGVVDDSQLPKDRFSAERLKGVDSTLKIQPAKLEDSAVYLCASSLQGSGGYTFGSGTRLTVV.

The gene calls are TRBV6-6 and TRBJ2-2, with TRBD1 as a possible D gene (6 bases). Trimming removed 2 bases from V and 7 bases from J, with 14 bases in between. CDR1 is MNHNY, CDR2 SVGAGI, per germline (reference sequence). The CDR3 totals 15 residues. Written as DNA, the CDR3 is TGTGCCAGCAGTTACAAAGCAGGGGAGAGCGGGGAGCTGTTTTTT. Its protein product is CASSYKAGESGELFF.

The chain is built from TRBV5-5 and TRBJ2-2; TRBD1 matches 7 bases. J lost 2 bases, V lost 4 bases, and 8 bases had no gene match. The germline gives CDR1 SGHKS, CDR2 YYEKEE (reference sequence). The CDR3 sequence is 16 residues long. The CDR3 loop is CASSLTGTVNTGELFF. CDR3 coding DNA: TGTGCCAGCAGCCTTACCGGGACAGTAAACACCGGGGAGCTGTTTTTT.

CDR3 in DNA: TGCGCCAGCAGCCGACACGCAGGGGCAACTAATGAAAAACTGTTTTTT. It codes for CASSRHAGATNEKLFF. The chain couples TRBV4-1 to TRBJ1-4; possibly TRBD1 for D (6 bases). Between the trimmed V and J ends, which lost 4 bases and 0 bases, there was a span of 12 bases. The CDR3 is 16 amino acids. Germline V lookup: CDR1 MGHRA, CDR2 YSYEKL.

The sample holds many counts of this clone. The V and J genes are TRBV5-3 and TRBJ2-3; TRBD1 matches 12 bases. TRBV5-3 is marked as an open reading frame, function uncertain. J was trimmed by 4 bases and V by 4 bases; bases with no gene match: 1. The CDR3 is 14 amino acids. The CDR3 nucleotides are TGTGCCAGAAGCCGGGACAGGGGGCCAGATACGCAGTATTTT. Translation gives CARSRDRGPDTQYF.

This clone was counted a few times. The junction shows a germline mismatch at one end, possibly a read error. The rearrangement joins TRBV7-7 to TRBJ2-7; D may be TRBD1 (6 bases). Germline-derived CDR1 and CDR2 are SSHAT and FNYEAQ (reference sequence). The CDR3 is 14 amino acids. CDR3 DNA sequence: TGTGCTAGCAGCTTATATCAGGGGATAGGCGAGCAGTACTTC. This encodes CASSLYQGIGEQYF.

The V call is TRBV28, the J call TRBJ1-4, with D unclear. The ends were cut back, 3 bases at V and 8 bases at J, with 7 bases in the middle. Germline assignment: CDR1 MDHEN and CDR2 SYDVKM. The length of the CDR3 is 12 residues. CDR3 coding DNA: TGTGCCAGCAGTTTCCTTGGCGAAAAACTGTTTTTT. Translating it yields CASSFLGEKLFF.

This chain uses TRBV7-8 with TRBJ2-7; D might be TRBD2 (5 bases). This CDR3 region has 13 residues. V was shortened by 4 bases and J by 4 bases, with 11 bases between the two germline ends. The V gene's germline CDR1 is SGHVS and CDR2 FQNEAQ. DNA for the CDR3: TGTGCCAGCAGCTCGGCTAGACTATACGAGCAGTACTTC. It yields the protein CASSSARLYEQYF.

This rearrangement joins TRBV19 to TRBJ1-5; D is unresolved. Trimming removed 3 bases at V and 4 bases at J, with 10 bases between. The CDR3 is 14 amino acids. Germline V gene sequence: CDR1 LNHDA, CDR2 SQIVND (reference sequence). DNA of the CDR3: TGTGCCAGTAGTATGAAGCAACCGAATCAGCCCCAGCATTTT. Amino acids: CASSMKQPNQPQHF. The whole variable domain, remainder taken from reference TRBV19 and TRBJ1-5, is DGGITQSPKYLFRKEGQNVTLSCEQNLNHDAMYWYRQDPGQGLRLIYYSQIVNDFQKGDIAEGYSVSREKKESFPLTVTSAQKNPTAFYLCASSMKQPNQPQHFGDGTRLSIL.

The CDR3, as DNA: TGTGCCAGCAGCACTGGGACAGGGTATAATTCACCCCTCCACTTT. Its protein product is CASSTGTGYNSPLHF. The chain joins TRBV7-9 to TRBJ1-6; 9 nucleotides agree with TRBD1. The CDR3 totals 15 residues. The V and J ends lost 5 bases and 4 bases, in that order; junction bases with no gene match: 3. Germline V CDR1 and CDR2: SEHNR, FQNEAQ (reference sequence).

This clone has only one observation. Here the CDR3 DNA reads TGTGCCAGCAGTTTGGGAGCCGGGGAGCTGTTTTTT. It is translated as CASSLGAGELFF. V usage is TRBV12-3 or TRBV12-4 and J usage is TRBJ2-2; possible D gene TRBD2, 5 bases. This CDR3 has 12 amino acids. Trimming shortened V by 3 bases and J by 6 bases, and 5 bases separated the two germline ends.

The chain has TRBV4-1 and TRBJ2-3, with D uncertain. V lost 1 base and J 5 bases, leaving 13 bases between the germline ends. Germline V gene lookup returns CDR1 MGHRA and CDR2 YSYEKL. The CDR3 spans 15 residues. The CDR3 spells CASSQAPPGLDTQYF. As DNA, the CDR3 is TGCGCCAGCAGCCAAGCCCCCCCGGGTTTAGATACGCAGTATTTT.

This chain connects TRBV30 to TRBJ1-2; maybe TRBD1 (6 bases). V was trimmed by 0 bases and J by 3 bases, leaving 8 bases between them. Germline V lookup: CDR1 GTSNPN, CDR2 SVGIG (reference sequence). The CDR3 consists of 13 residues. Here the CDR3 reads CAWSVGGDYGYTF. Written as DNA, the CDR3 is TGTGCCTGGAGTGTAGGGGGGGACTATGGCTACACCTTC.

The V call is TRBV18, the J call TRBJ1-6; D is perhaps TRBD1 (6 bases). This CDR3 has 20 amino acids. From germline, CDR1 is KGHSH and CDR2 LQKENI. The germline V and J ends were trimmed by 4 bases and 4 bases, with 26 bases remaining between them. The CDR3 sequence: CASSLARAGARGTYNSPLHF. The CDR3 DNA follows: TGTGCCAGCTCACTAGCTCGGGCAGGGGCGCGAGGGACGTATAATTCACCCCTCCACTTT.

The CDR3: CATSSLAIESTDTQYF. The CDR3 region has the DNA TGTGCCACCAGCAGCCTAGCGATAGAAAGCACAGATACGCAGTATTTT. This chain links TRBV15 with TRBJ2-3, with a weak D call TRBD2 (6 bases). CDR3 length: 16 residues. Germline V lookup: CDR1 LNHNV, CDR2 YYDKDF (reference sequence). V lost 3 bases to trimming and J lost 0 bases, with 13 bases between them.

The chain recombines TRBV19 with TRBJ1-3; 8 positions agree with TRBD1. Germline V lookup: CDR1 LNHDA, CDR2 SQIVND (reference sequence). The CDR3 runs to 13 residues. V lost 5 bases and J lost 8; bases outside the gene matches: 5. CDR3 amino acids: CASSLRGQDTIYF. The CDR3 DNA follows: TGTGCCAGTAGTCTCAGGGGGCAAGACACCATATATTTT.

The V and J genes are TRBV6-2 or TRBV6-3 and TRBJ2-1; 7 bases match TRBD2. The V and J ends lost 5 bases and 2 bases, in that order; junction bases with no gene match: 6. The CDR3 runs 15 residues. The germline V gene has CDR1 MNHEY and CDR2 SVGEGT. In DNA, the CDR3 is TGTGCCAGCAGTCCCTTAGCGGGTGCCTACAATGAGCAGTTCTTC. This sequence encodes CASSPLAGAYNEQFF.